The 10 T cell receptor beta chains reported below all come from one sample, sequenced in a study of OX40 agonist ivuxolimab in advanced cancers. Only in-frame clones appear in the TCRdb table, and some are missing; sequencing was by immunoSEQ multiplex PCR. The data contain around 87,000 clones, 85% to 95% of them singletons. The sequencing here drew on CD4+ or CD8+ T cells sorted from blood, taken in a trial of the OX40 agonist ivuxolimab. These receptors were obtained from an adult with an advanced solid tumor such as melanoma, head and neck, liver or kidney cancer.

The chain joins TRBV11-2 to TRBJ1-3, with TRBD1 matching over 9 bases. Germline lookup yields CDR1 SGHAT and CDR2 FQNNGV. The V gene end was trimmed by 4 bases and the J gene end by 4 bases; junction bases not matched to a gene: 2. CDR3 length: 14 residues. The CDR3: CASSSGTGGNTIYF. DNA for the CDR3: TGTGCCAGCAGCTCCGGGACAGGGGGAAACACCATATATTTT. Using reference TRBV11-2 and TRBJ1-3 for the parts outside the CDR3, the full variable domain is EAGVAQSPRYKIIEKRQSVAFWCNPISGHATLYWYQQILGQGPKLLIQFQNNGVVDDSQLPKDRFSAERLKGVDSTLKIQPAKLEDSAVYLCASSSGTGGNTIYFGEGSWLTVV.

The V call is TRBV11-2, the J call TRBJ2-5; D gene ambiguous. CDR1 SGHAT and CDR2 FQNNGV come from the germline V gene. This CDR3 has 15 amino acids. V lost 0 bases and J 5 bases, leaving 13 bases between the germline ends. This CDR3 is CASSLEATSRETQYF. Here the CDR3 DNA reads TGTGCCAGCAGCTTAGAGGCCACTTCGAGGGAGACCCAGTACTTC.

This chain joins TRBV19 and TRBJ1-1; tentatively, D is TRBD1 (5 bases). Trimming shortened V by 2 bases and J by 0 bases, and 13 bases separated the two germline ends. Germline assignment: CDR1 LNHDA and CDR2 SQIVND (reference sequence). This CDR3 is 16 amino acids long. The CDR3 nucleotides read TGTGCCAGTAGTATAATGCGGGACTCCATGAACACTGAAGCTTTCTTT. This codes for CASSIMRDSMNTEAFF.

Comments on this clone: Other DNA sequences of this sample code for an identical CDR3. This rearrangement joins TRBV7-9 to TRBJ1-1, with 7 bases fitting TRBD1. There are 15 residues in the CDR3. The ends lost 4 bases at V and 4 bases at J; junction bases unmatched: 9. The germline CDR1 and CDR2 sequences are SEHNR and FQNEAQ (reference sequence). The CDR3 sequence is CASSSRQGKGTEAFF. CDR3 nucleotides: TGTGCCAGCAGCTCACGACAGGGTAAGGGCACTGAAGCTTTCTTT.

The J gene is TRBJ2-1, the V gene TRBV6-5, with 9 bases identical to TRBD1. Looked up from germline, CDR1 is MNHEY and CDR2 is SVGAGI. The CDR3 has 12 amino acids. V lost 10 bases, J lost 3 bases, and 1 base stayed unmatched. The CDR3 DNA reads TGTGCCACGGGACAGGGCTACAATGAGCAGTTCTTC. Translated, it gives CATGQGYNEQFF.

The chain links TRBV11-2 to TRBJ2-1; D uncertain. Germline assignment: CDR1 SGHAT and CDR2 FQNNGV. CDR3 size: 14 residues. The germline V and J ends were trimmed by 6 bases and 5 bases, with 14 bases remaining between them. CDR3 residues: CASSRERGNNEQFF. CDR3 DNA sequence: TGTGCCAGCAGTCGTGAGAGAGGTAACAATGAGCAGTTCTTC.

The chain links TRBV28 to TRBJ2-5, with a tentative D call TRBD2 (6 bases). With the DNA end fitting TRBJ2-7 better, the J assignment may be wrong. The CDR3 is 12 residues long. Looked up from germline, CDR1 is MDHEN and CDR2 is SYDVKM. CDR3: CASSRGAYEQYF. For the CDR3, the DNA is TGTGCCAGCAGCCGCGGGGCCTACGAGCAGTACTTC.

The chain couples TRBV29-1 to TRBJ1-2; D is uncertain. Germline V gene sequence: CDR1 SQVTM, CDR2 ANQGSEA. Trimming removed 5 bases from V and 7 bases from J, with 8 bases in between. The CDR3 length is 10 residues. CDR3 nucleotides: TGCAGCGTTCTTCATAGTGGCTACACCTTC. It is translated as CSVLHSGYTF.

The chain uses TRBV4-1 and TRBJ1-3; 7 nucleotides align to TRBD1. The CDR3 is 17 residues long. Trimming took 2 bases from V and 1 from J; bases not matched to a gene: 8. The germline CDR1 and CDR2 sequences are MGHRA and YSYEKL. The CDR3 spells CASSQNRGPTSGNTIYF. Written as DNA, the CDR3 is TGCGCCAGCAGCCAAAACAGGGGCCCCACTTCTGGAAACACCATATATTTT.

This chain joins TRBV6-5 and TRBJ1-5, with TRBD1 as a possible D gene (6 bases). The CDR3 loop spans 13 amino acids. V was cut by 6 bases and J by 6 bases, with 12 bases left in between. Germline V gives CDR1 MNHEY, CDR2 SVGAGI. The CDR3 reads CASSPEGVQPQHF. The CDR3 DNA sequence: TGTGCCAGCAGCCCCGAGGGGGTTCAGCCCCAGCATTTT.